The sequence of this T cell receptor beta chain was determined in a study of shared clonotypes between healthy human individuals (dated by TCRdb to about 2020). As for the study more broadly: The cohort comprised two women and three men aged 18 to 49 years. To increase sequencing depth and limit assay-specific biases, different laboratories used diverse techniques to prepare libraries and sequence TCR repertoires. Per donor, leukapheresis produced somewhere between about 0.8 and 9.5 billion PBMCs. To estimate repertoire size and how much clonotypes are shared between individuals, the study performed deep sequencing of blood TCR repertoires from 4 to 6 healthy adults. For each donor, CD4 naive and CD4 memory were each run on three plates, CD8 naive on two plates, and CD8 memory on one plate.

Using the deep immunoSEQ assay, TCR CDR3 regions were amplified from genomic DNA by multiplex PCR. Extracted genomic DNA from each cell subset was spread evenly across all wells of several immunoSEQ 96-well plates, with each plate serving as a replicate. Each replicate PCR for sorted subsets received approximately 220 ng genomic DNA, equal to tens of thousands of T cell genomes. The purified libraries were quantified using a Qubit 3.0 fluorometer, sized with a Bioanalyzer 2100, and then quantified again using the KAPA Library Quantification kit. Every immunoSEQ 96-well plate was sequenced on a separate single-read 150-cycle Illumina NextSeq 550 flow cell. The published analysis was carried out like this. Because the immunoSEQ output held only junctional sequences and lacked quality scores, the filtering could not match the filtering applied to full-length reads. Sequences were annotated with PyIR, a Python wrapper for IgBLAST v1.9, using IMGT germline references to assign V/J genes and CDR3. Any read was removed if the V/J assignment was weak (E-value above 1e-6), the CDR3 was missing, or the read contained stop codons, out-of-frame junctions, or ambiguous translated residues. V3J clonotypes were defined as sequences sharing the same inferred V gene, J gene, and CDR3 amino acid sequence. To compute the percentage overlap between repertoires, the number of shared unique clonotypes was divided by the size of the smaller repertoire. Richness of each repertoire was evaluated using RTK rarefaction, the Chao1 estimator, and Recon v2.1 estimates of unobserved clonotypes. Generation probabilities for all TCRbeta clonotypes obtained by the gDNA method from a few donors were computed using OLGA. In its TCRdb copy, this immuneACCESS table keeps in-frame sequences only and misses some clones. Where compared with another copy, unresolved V genes explain less than half of these, and the others have no known cause. D and trimming come from the DNA, and the V and J calls and clone size come from that table. Here the sample has roughly 1,000,000 clones; about 84% occur a single time. The ten largest make up more than 0.55% of the sample.

The junction carries 10 bases between V and J, which are trimmed by 3 bases and 8 bases respectively. Sequences SGHNT (CDR1) and YENEEA (CDR2) are obtained from the germline V gene. Including cysteine and phenylalanine, the CDR3 has 13 amino acids. The sequence is cut down to CDR3 DNA, 39 bases in frame from base 1. The donors were healthy, HIV-negative adults who had no recently reported acute infections or vaccinations. Every donor was a Caucasian adult residing in Nashville, Tennessee, USA. CD4+ T cells were enriched by magnetic negative selection, after which naive cells were positively selected on CD45RA and the negative fraction was taken as the memory subset. Blood was obtained by leukapheresis, after which PBMCs were separated by Ficoll-Histopaque density gradient centrifugation and cryopreserved in liquid nitrogen vapor phase. Analytical flow cytometry was used to check the purity and quantity of each magnetically sorted T cell population. Genomic DNA was isolated from each sorted fraction and quantified by UV absorbance on a Nanodrop 2000c.

Study-level results and caveats: Rarefaction of sorted-subset datasets indicated incomplete sequencing despite the large sequencing depth. Higher generation probabilities were observed for clonotypes shared by all four sorted-subset donors than for non-shared clonotypes. Sharing across several donors was observed for approximately 5% of naive CD4, over 3% of naive CD8, 2% to 2.5% of memory CD4, and about 0.38% of memory CD8 clonotypes. Larger estimated clonotype richness was generally found for naive subsets than for memory subsets. Pairwise subsampling indicated that sequencing depth was expected to affect the degree of clonotype sharing among donors. Because the study included only a small number of donors, the genetic and exposure-history diversity represented was limited. Only blood was sampled, and tissue TCR repertoires likely differ from those in blood.

This clone was recorded only once. The clone's antigen remains unknown. Base qualities are not recorded, but no much larger clone differs from it by a single base. The receptor comes from a man younger than 30 in good health. Some clones in this sample may be carry-over from other donors' samples. The material sequenced was memory CD4+ T cells from PBMCs. The cell subset or site label, read with the paper, signifies: CD45RA-negative fraction. The chain joins TRBV11-3 to TRBJ2-2; the D gene is unclear. The DNA is as follows: TGTGCCAGCAGCTTTTTTACCGGGGGGGAGCTGTTTTTT. It translates as CASSFFTGGELFF.